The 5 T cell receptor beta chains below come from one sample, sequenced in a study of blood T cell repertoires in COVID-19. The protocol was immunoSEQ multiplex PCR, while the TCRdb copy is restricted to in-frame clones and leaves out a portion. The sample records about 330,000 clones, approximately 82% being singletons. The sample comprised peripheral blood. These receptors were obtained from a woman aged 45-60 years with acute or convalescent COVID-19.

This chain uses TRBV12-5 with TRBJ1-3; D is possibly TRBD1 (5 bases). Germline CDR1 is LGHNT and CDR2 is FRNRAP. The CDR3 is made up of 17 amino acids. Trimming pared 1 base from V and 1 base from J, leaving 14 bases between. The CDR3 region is CASGLGGRGSSGNTIYF. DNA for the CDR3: TGTGCTAGTGGTTTGGGAGGGAGGGGAAGTTCTGGAAACACCATATATTTT.

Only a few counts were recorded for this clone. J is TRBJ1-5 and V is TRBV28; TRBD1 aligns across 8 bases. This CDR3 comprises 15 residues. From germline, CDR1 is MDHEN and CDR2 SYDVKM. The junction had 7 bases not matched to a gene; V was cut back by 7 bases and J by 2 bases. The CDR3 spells CASTRQGLGNQPQHF. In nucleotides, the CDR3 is TGTGCCAGCACCCGACAGGGGCTTGGCAATCAGCCCCAGCATTTT.

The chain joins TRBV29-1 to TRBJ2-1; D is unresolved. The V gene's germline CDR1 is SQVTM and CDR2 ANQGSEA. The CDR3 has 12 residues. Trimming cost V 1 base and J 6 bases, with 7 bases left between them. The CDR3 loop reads CSVEGKRNEQFF. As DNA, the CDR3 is TGCAGCGTTGAAGGAAAGCGCAATGAGCAGTTCTTC.

CDR3 in DNA: TGTGCCAGCAGCCCCGGGACAGGGGGATACAATGAGCAGTTCTTC. It is translated as CASSPGTGGYNEQFF. This chain links TRBV11-1 with TRBJ2-1; 11 nucleotides line up with TRBD1. Losses at the gene ends were 5 bases for V and 4 bases for J; bases not matched to a gene: 4. The CDR3 is 15 amino acids. Per the germline V gene, CDR1 is SGHAT and CDR2 is FQDESV (reference sequence).

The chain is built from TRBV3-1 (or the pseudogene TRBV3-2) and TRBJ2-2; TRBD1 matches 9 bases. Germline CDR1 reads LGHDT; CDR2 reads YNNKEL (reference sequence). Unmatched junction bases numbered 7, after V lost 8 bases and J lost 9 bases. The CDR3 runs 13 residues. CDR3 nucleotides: TGTGCCAGCCTCGGGACAGGGAGACGGGAGCTGTTTTTT. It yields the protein CASLGTGRRELFF.